Listed here is a single TCR beta chain. The data originate from a study of T cell changes during pregnancy in multiple sclerosis. Germline V gene data show CDR1 as SQVTM and CDR2 as ANQGSEA. This CDR3 is 13 amino acids long. V was pared by 7 bases and J by 7 bases, with 20 bases between. Some clones are missing from TCRdb's copy, which holds only in-frame ones; the method was immunoSEQ multiplex PCR. There are around 69,000 clones in the sample; roughly 91% occur only once, and roughly 5.2% lies in the top ten. This chain connects TRBV29-1 to TRBJ2-7, with unresolved D. The clonotype comes from a female donor with multiple sclerosis, enrolled in a pregnancy study. The starting material was CD8+ T cells from peripheral blood mononuclear cells, obtained before pregnancy. CDR3 bases: TGCAGCGCCTCGCAAGGCCTCGCGGCGGAGCAGTACTTC. It specifies CSASQGLAAEQYF.